These T cell receptor beta chains were read from a single sample in a study of OX40 agonist ivuxolimab in advanced cancers. Assay: immunoSEQ multiplex PCR; the TCRdb copy retains only in-frame clones and omits some. This sample yields 30,000 to 45,000 clones, of which roughly 91% are seen a single time; 13% belongs to the top ten. This sample comprised CD4+ or CD8+ T cells sorted from blood, obtained in a trial of the OX40 agonist ivuxolimab. The receptors stem from an adult with an advanced solid tumor such as melanoma, head and neck, liver or kidney cancer. Both conserved end residues are part of each CDR3.

j_call v_call cdr3_aa
TRBJ2-1 TRBV7-3 CASSSIPGRHNEQFF
TRBJ2-7 TRBV28 CASSSGLAGNEQYF
TRBJ2-7 TRBV7-8 CASSHSSGMTYEQYF
TRBJ2-2 TRBV7-3 CASSLALAGGPGELFF
TRBJ1-1 TRBV7-8 CASSPGAALNTEAFF
TRBJ1-6 TRBV29-1 CSGSTGDDSPLHF
TRBJ2-5 TRBV11-2 CASSLGGDQETQYF
TRBJ2-1 TRBV7-9 CASSPRAYGTLMYNEQFF
TRBJ2-3 TRBV7-9 CASSLVAGVVADTQYF
TRBJ2-7 TRBV4-2 CASSQDREGSYEQYF
TRBJ1-1 TRBV11-2 CASSPWGERNTEAFF
TRBJ2-5 TRBV7-3 CASSPGGGTFGETQYF
TRBJ1-2 TRBV6-5 CASSVTGVYGYTF
TRBJ2-5 TRBV4-1 CASSQLLVQTQYF
TRBJ1-5 TRBV21-1 CASTPIRQGSPHQPQHF
TRBJ2-3 TRBV5-4 CASSLGLFAPDTQYF
TRBJ1-2 TRBV23-1 CASSQAHRDGYTF
TRBJ2-7 TRBV15 CATSSGRGSYEQYF
TRBJ2-5 TRBV11-2 CASSLGRASEETQYF
TRBJ1-1 TRBV4-1 CASSSVKTGLDEAFF
TRBJ1-6 TRBV5-1 CASSLASGYNSPLHF
TRBJ2-1 TRBV7-9 CASSLEGLQGFFYNEQFF
TRBJ2-1 TRBV7-8 CASTRLLRVAGGPAHNEQFF
TRBJ1-5 TRBV6-5 CASSSDQPQHF
TRBJ1-2 TRBV4-1 CASSLQGYYGYTF
TRBJ2-1 TRBV11-2 CASSLHGLAIVYNEQFF
TRBJ1-2 TRBV27 CASSLRGSPDGYTF
TRBJ2-7 TRBV13 CASRITGDEQYF
TRBJ2-1 TRBV28 CASSATARGFRNEQFF
TRBJ2-1 TRBV28 CASRVTGAFSYNEQFF
TRBJ1-2 TRBV9 CASSAGATFGYTF
TRBJ2-7 TRBV5-4 CASSDRSPFYEQYF
TRBJ2-7 TRBV27 CASSLGLADSYEQYF
TRBJ1-1 TRBV19 CASSAGTSYTEAFF
TRBJ2-1 TRBV15 CATSREGLHNEQFF
TRBJ1-4 TRBV27 CASSTTNEKLFF
TRBJ2-2 TRBV27 CASSFRSIGELFF
TRBJ2-5 TRBV4-1 CASSQDRTYQETQYF
TRBJ2-7 TRBV4-1 CASSQDSGTGAHEQYF
TRBJ2-2 TRBV29-1 CSATQGSGELFF
TRBJ1-5 TRBV27 CASGLRQGNQPQHF
TRBJ1-1 TRBV28 CASSLDAKEAFF
TRBJ1-4 TRBV4-2 CASSQLSEKLFF
TRBJ2-7 TRBV2 CASLRREHEQYF
TRBJ1-1 TRBV5-1 CASSLTGTGSTEAFF
TRBJ2-1 TRBV4-1 CASSQVGAGAYNEQFF
TRBJ2-2 TRBV5-5 CASSFGQPWDTGELFF
TRBJ2-2 TRBV28 CASRVVGELFF
TRBJ2-3 TRBV9 CASSVPAGQGATDTQYF
TRBJ2-7 TRBV7-2 CASSLAGTSGSEQYF
TRBJ2-3 TRBV14 CASSQEDTQYF
TRBJ1-4 TRBV7-9 CASSPEEPWDEKLFF
TRBJ2-2 TRBV19 CASSIWGRGTGELFF
TRBJ1-1 TRBV2 CASSFPGTSNGEAFF
TRBJ2-7 TRBV27 CASRGQDSAYEQYF